A single sample gave rise to the 17 T cell receptor beta chains below, sequenced in a study of cytomegalovirus exposure and HLA in healthy donors. It was with 60 Vbeta and 13 Jbeta primers that the PCR ran. This table comes from immunoSEQ multiplex PCR, and its TCRdb copy is limited to in-frame clones, with some not included. The sample carries roughly 120,000 clones, about three quarters recorded once. Specimen: PBMCs. These receptors all stem from a human donor in good health.

V and J are TRBV6-4 and TRBJ2-2; D unclear. In germline, CDR1 is MRHNA, CDR2 SNTAGT. V gave up 4 bases and J gave up 0 bases, with 6 bases separating them. This CDR3 comprises 14 residues. The CDR3: CASSVRPNTGELFF. In DNA form, the CDR3 reads TGTGCCAGCAGTGTTCGTCCGAACACCGGGGAGCTGTTTTTT.

The rearrangement links TRBV7-2 to TRBJ2-1, with 11 bases matching TRBD2. CDR1 is SGHTA, CDR2 FQGNSA, per germline. Trimming cost V 5 bases and J 4 bases; bases outside gene matches: 13. The CDR3 is 18 residues long. CDR3 amino acids: CASSVWVRSGGEYNEQFF. CDR3 DNA: TGTGCCAGCAGCGTTTGGGTGCGTAGCGGGGGGGAGTACAATGAGCAGTTCTTC.

V gene TRBV6-5 combines with J gene TRBJ1-4; no clear D gene. The CDR3 is made up of 13 amino acids. V was shortened by 5 bases and J by 8 bases, with 12 bases between the two germline ends. The germline CDR1 and CDR2 sequences are MNHEY and SVGAGI. CDR3 residues: CASSPPPGEKLFF. The CDR3 DNA reads TGTGCCAGCAGTCCACCCCCGGGGGAAAAACTGTTTTTT.

The chain recombines TRBV5-1 with TRBJ1-4, with TRBD1 as a possible D gene (6 bases). The CDR3 runs to 15 residues. V was trimmed by 3 bases and J by 5 bases, leaving 14 bases between them. Germline assignment: CDR1 SGHRS and CDR2 YFSETQ. The CDR3 DNA sequence: TGCGCCAGCAGCTCCCAATATGGGACAAATGAAAAACTGTTTTTT. Protein product: CASSSQYGTNEKLFF. Full variable domain (missing parts from reference TRBV5-1 and TRBJ1-4): KAGVTQTPRYLIKTRGQQVTLSCSPISGHRSVSWYQQTPGQGLQFLFEYFSETQRNKGNFPGRFSGRQFSNSRSEMNVSTLELGDSALYLCASSSQYGTNEKLFFGSGTQLSVL.

The chain recombines TRBV27 with TRBJ1-5, with a weak D call TRBD1 (5 bases). Between the trimmed V and J ends, which lost 6 bases and 7 bases, there was a span of 16 bases. The germline V gene encodes CDR1 MNHEY and CDR2 SMNVEV (reference sequence). The CDR3 covers 14 residues. CDR3 sequence reads: CASSPLGGGQPQHF. The CDR3 bases are TGTGCCAGCAGCCCCCTGGGGGGAGGACAGCCCCAGCATTTT.

The V gene is TRBV7-6, the J gene TRBJ1-1; D is possibly TRBD1 (5 bases). Trimming cost V 5 bases and J 1 base, with 11 bases left between them. Germline CDR1 and CDR2: SGHVS and FNYEAQ. This CDR3 is built from 14 residues. The CDR3 coding sequence is TGTGCCAGCAGCCCCCGCGGGGGGAACACTGAAGCTTTCTTT. Protein: CASSPRGGNTEAFF.

The V gene is TRBV9, the J gene TRBJ1-2; 7 bases match TRBD1. Trimming took 4 bases from V and 2 from J; bases not matched to a gene: 5. CDR3 size: 14 residues. Germline V gene lookup returns CDR1 SGDLS and CDR2 YYNGEE. CDR3 in amino acids: CASSKNRGNYGYTF. CDR3 nucleotide sequence: TGTGCCAGCAGCAAAAACAGGGGAAACTATGGCTACACCTTC.

The V call is TRBV7-2, the J call TRBJ1-1, with 8 bases that match TRBD1. The CDR3 loop spans 13 amino acids. Germline-derived CDR1 and CDR2 are SGHTA and FQGNSA. The junction had 5 bases not matched to a gene; V was cut back by 3 bases and J by 8 bases. The CDR3 loop is CASSFDRGGEAFF. As DNA, the CDR3 is TGTGCCAGCAGCTTCGACAGGGGTGGCGAAGCTTTCTTT.

This clone was picked up a small number of times. This chain uses TRBV7-8 with TRBJ1-1; D uncertain. Germline V gene lookup returns CDR1 SGHVS and CDR2 FQNEAQ. V was trimmed by 9 bases and J by 0 bases, leaving 17 bases between them. The CDR3 is made up of 15 amino acids. CDR3: CASGAREYLNTEAFF. In DNA form, the CDR3 reads TGTGCCAGTGGCGCCCGGGAGTACTTGAACACTGAAGCTTTCTTT.

The rearrangement joins TRBV10-1 to TRBJ1-1, with D possibly being TRBD1 (5 bases). The CDR3 spans 14 residues. V lost 4 bases, J lost 4 bases, and 13 bases lay in between. From germline, CDR1 is WNHNN and CDR2 SYGVQD (reference sequence). CDR3 amino acids: CASSVRGNPTEAFF. CDR3 nucleotide sequence: TGCGCCAGCAGTGTGCGGGGGAATCCCACTGAAGCTTTCTTT.

This clone came up once. The chain recombines TRBV10-3 with TRBJ2-3; weak D call: TRBD2 (5 bases). Trimming removed 0 bases at V and 4 bases at J, with 5 bases between. Germline V gene sequence: CDR1 ENHRY, CDR2 SYGVKD. The CDR3 contains 13 residues. The CDR3 protein is CAISESGADTQYF. The CDR3 DNA is TGTGCCATCAGTGAGTCCGGGGCAGATACGCAGTATTTT.

To note about this clone: The junction does not match germline at one end; this may be a read error. The rearrangement uses TRBV5-1 and TRBJ2-5; D is perhaps TRBD1 (5 bases). The CDR3 loop spans 15 amino acids. Germline V CDR1 and CDR2: SGHRS, YFSETQ. CDR3 DNA: TGTGCCAGCAGCTTGCGCAGGGCGATCCAAGAGACCCAGTACTTC. Translating it yields CASSLRRAIQETQYF. The full variable domain, with the rest looked up from reference TRBV5-1 and TRBJ2-5, is KAGVTQTPRYLIKTRGQQVTLSCSPISGHRSVSWYQQTPGQGLQFLFEYFSETQRNKGNFPGRFSGRQFSNSRSEMNVSTLELGDSALYLCASSLRRAIQETQYFGPGTRLLVL.

This CDR3 is CAISGRDSRYEQYF. CDR3 DNA: TGTGCCATCAGTGGTCGGGACTCACGCTACGAGCAGTACTTC. This chain links TRBV10-3 with TRBJ2-7; possible D gene TRBD2, 6 bases. The germline V gene has CDR1 ENHRY and CDR2 SYGVKD. V was shortened by 4 bases and J by 3 bases, with 13 bases between the two germline ends. This CDR3 has 14 residues.

V gene TRBV6-1 combines with J gene TRBJ1-5; the D gene is possibly TRBD1 (5 bases). From germline, CDR1 is MNHNS and CDR2 SASEGT. V was pared by 3 bases and J by 5 bases, with 20 bases between. The CDR3 has 17 amino acids. CDR3 sequence: CASSDLGGVDRDQPQHF. In nucleotides, the CDR3 is TGTGCCAGCAGTGATTTGGGGGGGGTTGACCGAGATCAGCCCCAGCATTTT.

The rearrangement uses TRBV9 and TRBJ1-1; TRBD1 matches at 10 bases. CDR1 SGDLS and CDR2 YYNGEE come from the germline V gene. The V segment lost 2 bases and the J segment 10 bases; nucleotides outside the gene matches: 11. The CDR3 is 15 residues long. Here the CDR3 DNA reads TGTGCCAGCAGCGTCCACGGGACAGGGGTTCGCGGAGCTTTCTTT. This gives the protein CASSVHGTGVRGAFF.

The genes are TRBV2 and TRBJ2-5; 11 bases align to TRBD2. V was pared by 6 bases and J by 2 bases, with 2 bases of the junction left unmatched. Germline CDR1 reads SNHLY; CDR2 reads FYNNEI. CDR3 length: 14 amino acids. The CDR3: CASRASGGQETQYF. CDR3 nucleotide sequence: TGTGCCAGCAGAGCTAGCGGGGGGCAAGAGACCCAGTACTTC.

The gene calls are TRBV25-1 and TRBJ2-5, with D perhaps TRBD2 (5 bases). Trimming stripped 6 bases from V and 0 bases from J, with 11 bases between. From germline, CDR1 is MGHDK and CDR2 SYGVNS. This CDR3 has 14 amino acids. CDR3 DNA sequence: TGTGCCAGCAGCGAGCGGCGGAACCAAGAGACCCAGTACTTC. It codes for CASSERRNQETQYF.